The rows below give T cell receptor beta chains drawn from one sample of a study of spatial heterogeneity in lung cancer. Using its own MiXCR run on the 5' RACE reads, TCRdb lists one record per CDR3 protein. Among tens of thousands of distinct CDR3 sequences listed, around 7.2% were seen once. The source material was PBMCs, sampled at surgery. The receptors were sampled from a male donor with early-stage non-small cell lung cancer. The CDR3 runs from the conserved cysteine through the conserved F or W. A D gene is named only where the DNA matches it firmly. A clone size is listed for some rows: how often the clone was seen (once, few, many), or a class if it is expanded.

D gene	V gene	clone size	J gene	CDR3 DNA	CDR3 protein
-	TRBV25-1	many	TRBJ2-5	TGTGCCAGCAGTGAAGCGCCTACTCAAGAGACCCAGTACTTC	CASSEAPTQETQYF
-	TRBV7-2	few	TRBJ1-5	TGTGCCAGCAGCTTCGCCTATAGCAATCAGCCCCAGCATTTT	CASSFAYSNQPQHF
TRBD1	TRBV11-2	few	TRBJ1-2	TGTGCCAGCAGCTCCTACCGGGACAGGGGGCGCGGTAAGAACTATGGCTACACCTTC	CASSSYRDRGRGKNYGYTF
-	TRBV2	many	TRBJ2-1	TGTGCCAGCGCGACCGACGCTGCATCCTACAATGAGCAGTTCTTC	CASATDAASYNEQFF
-	TRBV7-6	many	TRBJ2-7	TGTGCCAGCAGCTTAACCAGCTCCTACGAGCAGTACTTC	CASSLTSSYEQYF
TRBD2	TRBV3-1	many	TRBJ2-1	TGTGCCAGCAGCCAAACGGGCGGGGGGACCTGGAATGAGCAGTTCTTC	CASSQTGGGTWNEQFF
TRBD1	TRBV2	many	TRBJ2-7	TGTGCCGTCAAGGGGGCAGGGAGCTACGAGCAGTACTTC	CAVKGAGSYEQYF
-	TRBV29-1	-	TRBJ1-4	TGCAGCGTCACACAGAATGAAAAACTGTTTTTT	CSVTQNEKLFF
-	TRBV5-1	-	TRBJ2-5	TGCGCCAGCAGCTTGTCGACTAACCAAGAGACCCAGTACTTC	CASSLSTNQETQYF
-	TRBV28	-	TRBJ1-1	TGTGCCAACAGTTCCCGAGCACCTGAAGCTTTCTTT	CANSSRAPEAFF
TRBD1	TRBV7-9	many	TRBJ2-5	TGTGCCAGCAGCCGGACAGGGGAAAAGACCCAGTACTTC	CASSRTGEKTQYF
TRBD2	TRBV28	many	TRBJ2-4	TGTGCCAGCAGCCCGGCGGGGGACATTCAGTACTTC	CASSPAGDIQYF
TRBD2	TRBV7-2	many	TRBJ2-3	TGTGCCAGCAGCTCATTTAGCGGGGGGGGCACAGATACGCAGTATTTT	CASSSFSGGGTDTQYF
-	TRBV4-2	many	TRBJ2-1	TGTGCCAGCAGCCAAGGGGTTAGGACTGGAGGGAGGAATGAGCAGTTCTTC	CASSQGVRTGGRNEQFF
-	TRBV30	-	TRBJ1-2	TGTGCCTGGAGTCGGGGCCAAAACTATGGCTACACCTTC	CAWSRGQNYGYTF
-	TRBV7-6	-	TRBJ1-1	TGTGCCAGCAGCCCCAATGAGAACACTGAAGCTTTCTTT	CASSPNENTEAFF
TRBD2	TRBV19	-	TRBJ2-5	TGTGCCAGTAGTACCGGACGGACTAGGGCTCGAGAGACCCAGTACTTC	CASSTGRTRARETQYF
-	TRBV5-4	few	TRBJ1-3	TGTGCCAGCAGCTTAGACGACAGGTACTCTGGAAACACCATATATTTT	CASSLDDRYSGNTIYF
-	TRBV4-2	many	TRBJ2-3	TGTGCCAGCAGCCCGTACTGGACTAGCACAGATACGCAGTATTTT	CASSPYWTSTDTQYF
-	TRBV20-1	few	TRBJ1-5	TGCAGTGCTCTCCCTAAAACGACAGCTTCCTATAGCAATCAGCCCCAGCATTTT	CSALPKTTASYSNQPQHF
TRBD2	TRBV6-5	many	TRBJ2-7	TGTGCCAGCAGCCCAAAGACTAGCGGGGCCTACGAGCAGTACTTC	CASSPKTSGAYEQYF
-	TRBV7-3	many	TRBJ2-3	TGTGCCAGCAGCCTTAGGGGCGGAGCTAGCACAGATACGCAGTATTTT	CASSLRGGASTDTQYF
TRBD1	TRBV12-3/TRBV12-4	-	TRBJ1-2	TGTGCCAGCAGGTCGACAGGGCTCTCGCACGGCTACACCTTC	CASRSTGLSHGYTF
-	TRBV5-4	-	TRBJ1-6	TGTGCCAGCAGCTCTTCAGGGTTCACCTATAATTCACCCCTCCACTTT	CASSSSGFTYNSPLHF
-	TRBV2	few	TRBJ2-5	TGTGCCAGCAGCCGTGGGGAGATCCAAGAGACCCAGTACTTC	CASSRGEIQETQYF
TRBD1	TRBV7-2	few	TRBJ1-2	TGTGCCAGCAGCAACGGACAGGGGTCCGGTGGCTACACCTTC	CASSNGQGSGGYTF
-	TRBV4-3	-	TRBJ2-3	TGCGCCAGCAGCCAAGATGAGAGGGGGGGCACAGATACGCAGTATTTT	CASSQDERGGTDTQYF
TRBD1	TRBV18	many	TRBJ2-3	TGTGCCAGCTCACCCCGGGACAGGGTCACAGATACGCAGTATTTT	CASSPRDRVTDTQYF
-	TRBV27	-	TRBJ1-2	TGTGCCAGCAGAACCCAACATAATAACTATGGCTACACCTTC	CASRTQHNNYGYTF
TRBD2	TRBV30	-	TRBJ2-7	TGTGCCTGGAGGGCAGGACGGACTAGGGGGCAGTACTTC	CAWRAGRTRGQYF
-	TRBV27	many	TRBJ1-1	TGTGCCAGCAGGTTAGACATATCGGAAACTGAAGCTTTCTTT	CASRLDISETEAFF
-	TRBV24-1	-	TRBJ1-5	TGTGCCACCAGTGATTACGGGGGGCAGCCCCAGCATTTT	CATSDYGGQPQHF
-	TRBV5-1	many	TRBJ2-2	TGCGCCAGCAGCCGCAGGGAGAACACCGGGGAGCTGTTTTTT	CASSRRENTGELFF
-	TRBV7-9	-	TRBJ2-6	TGTGCCAGCAGCCACCCTGCGAGCGCCGACTCTGGGGCCAACGTCCTGACTTTC	CASSHPASADSGANVLTF
-	TRBV6-2/TRBV6-3	few	TRBJ2-7	TGTGCCAGCAGTCATTTTGCGGTCCGAGGGGAATACGAGCAGTACTTC	CASSHFAVRGEYEQYF
TRBD2	TRBV4-2	few	TRBJ2-3	TGTGTCAGCAGCCAAGATCGCGGGGGGGCAGATACGCAGTATTTT	CVSSQDRGGADTQYF
-	TRBV20-1	few	TRBJ1-5	TGCAGTGCTAGACTCCCGACGTTAAATCAGCCCCAGCATTTT	CSARLPTLNQPQHF
-	TRBV6-6	-	TRBJ2-1	TGTGCCAGCAGCTCCTCCCAATACAATGAGCAGTTCTTC	CASSSSQYNEQFF
-	TRBV25-1	many	TRBJ2-5	TGTGCCAGCGTTAGGGCAGGGGTCCGGGAGACCCAGTACTTC	CASVRAGVRETQYF
TRBD2	TRBV12-3/TRBV12-4	many	TRBJ2-3	TGTGCCAGCAGTTGGACTAGCGGGAGGACTAGCACAGATACGCAGTATTTT	CASSWTSGRTSTDTQYF
-	TRBV19	-	TRBJ2-5	TGTGCCAGCAATCCCAACGGGGGAGAGACCCAGTACTTC	CASNPNGGETQYF
TRBD1	TRBV2	-	TRBJ1-2	TGTGCCAGCACCCTGACAGGGGTTGGCTACACCTTC	CASTLTGVGYTF
TRBD1	TRBV18	few	TRBJ1-2	TGTGCCAGCTCACCAAACGTCGGACAGGAGCTTGGCTACACCTTC	CASSPNVGQELGYTF
-	TRBV7-9	-	TRBJ2-7	TGTGCCAGCAGCCGACAGTCCTACGAGCAGTACTTC	CASSRQSYEQYF
-	TRBV6-5	many	TRBJ2-1	TGTGCCAGCAGTTACCACAATGAGCAGTTCTTC	CASSYHNEQFF
-	TRBV29-1	-	TRBJ1-2	TGCAGCGCCCTGAACAGGACACAATATGGCTACACCTTC	CSALNRTQYGYTF
-	TRBV6-6	many	TRBJ2-1	TGTGCCAGCAGTACCACTAGCAATGAGCAGTTCTTC	CASSTTSNEQFF
TRBD2	TRBV7-2	-	TRBJ2-6	TGTGCCAGCAGCCAGGCTAGCGGGGGGGCCAACGTCCTGACTTTC	CASSQASGGANVLTF
-	TRBV24-1	many	TRBJ1-1	TGTGCCACCAGACCGGGTGAAGCGGGAACTGAAGCTTTCTTT	CATRPGEAGTEAFF
TRBD1	TRBV28	many	TRBJ1-1	TGTGCCAGCAGCCGACAGGGCTCAATGCGTGAAGCTTTCTTT	CASSRQGSMREAFF
TRBD1	TRBV5-1	-	TRBJ1-1	TGCGCCAGCAGCTTGGATACAGGGGGCACTGAAGCTTTCTTT	CASSLDTGGTEAFF
-	TRBV20-1	few	TRBJ1-1	TGCAGTGCTCCCCGGGCGACGAACACTGAAGCTTTCTTT	CSAPRATNTEAFF
TRBD1	TRBV27	many	TRBJ1-2	TGTGCCAGCAGTTTAACAGGGGCCGACTACTATGGCTACACCTTC	CASSLTGADYYGYTF
-	TRBV19	-	TRBJ2-5	TGTGCCAGTACCCCGGGGACATCCTTTCGGACCCAGTACTTC	CASTPGTSFRTQYF
-	TRBV2	many	TRBJ1-2	TGTGCCAGCCGAGGGGAGACAGAGAGTAACTACTATGGCTACACCTTC	CASRGETESNYYGYTF
TRBD2	TRBV29-1	many	TRBJ2-3	TGCAGCGTTGAACTACTAGCGGCAGATACGCAGTATTTT	CSVELLAADTQYF
-	TRBV7-2	-	TRBJ2-7	TGTGCCAGCAGGTCTGACCTAGTTCTGGGCGAGCAGTACTTC	CASRSDLVLGEQYF
-	TRBV21-1	-	TRBJ1-1	TGTGCCAGCAGCACCCGGGACAGGGTCACTGAAGCTTTCTTT	CASSTRDRVTEAFF
-	TRBV20-1	many	TRBJ2-5	TGCAGTGCTCCCCCCCACCCGTCGTACCAAGAGACCCAGTACTTC	CSAPPHPSYQETQYF